This T cell receptor beta chain is from a study of T cell responses to AZD1222 COVID-19 vaccine. V was cut by 7 bases and J by 0 bases, with 10 bases left in between. From germline, CDR1 is MNHEY and CDR2 SVGAGI. This CDR3 has 14 residues. The protocol was immunoSEQ multiplex PCR, while the TCRdb copy is restricted to in-frame clones and leaves out a portion. The data hold about 120,000 clones, with just under 95% observed a single time. V gene TRBV6-5 combines with J gene TRBJ1-5; no clear D gene. This receptor was obtained from an adult in good health. Here the sequenced sample was peripheral blood, taken on day 0 of AZD1222 vaccination. The DNA of the CDR3 is TGTGCCAGCACAGGAGGCTATAGCAATCAGCCCCAGCATTTT. It translates to CASTGGYSNQPQHF.